The following is a TCR beta chain sequence with its context. Its target is unknown. Some clones are missing from TCRdb's copy, which holds only in-frame ones; the method was immunoSEQ multiplex PCR. Of 100,000 or so clones detected, about 94% appear once; the ten largest clones hold roughly 1.3%. There are 13 residues in the CDR3. Trimming cost V 3 bases and J 7 bases, with 13 bases left between them. Germline CDR1 MDHEN, CDR2 SYDVKM. The data belong to a study of siplizumab effects on memory and regulatory T cells. Study results and caveats: The naive T cell population seemed more diverse than memory cells and seemed a major contributor to the alloresponse.

The chain joins TRBV28 to TRBJ2-7, with D uncertain. The sequence was obtained from a human donor in good health. The sample taken for sequencing was non-Treg CD4+ T cells sorted from blood. CDR3 DNA: TGTGCCAGCAGTTTTCTACTGTCTGGGGAGCAGTACTTC. This codes for CASSFLLSGEQYF.